This is a list of T cell receptor beta chains from one sample in a study of monozygotic twins with inflammatory bowel disease. From the 5' RACE reads, TCRdb lists one entry per CDR3 protein and no DNA. This listing includes approximately 120,000 distinct CDR3 sequences. The sequenced material came from blood. These receptors all come from a human donor with ulcerative colitis or Crohn's disease, or a healthy co-twin of an affected twin (not recorded which). CDR3s include the opening cysteine and the closing phenylalanine or tryptophan. Each record gives: CDR3 length, V gene, J gene, CDR3 protein.

cdr3_length: 12
v_call: TRBV29-1
j_call: TRBJ2-7
cdr3_aa: CSVSDPPYEQYF

cdr3_length: 16
v_call: TRBV20-1
j_call: TRBJ2-7
cdr3_aa: CSARRPKGTGFHEQYF

cdr3_length: 14
v_call: TRBV12-3/TRBV12-4
j_call: TRBJ1-2
cdr3_aa: CASSRDSTNYGYTF

cdr3_length: 16
v_call: TRBV5-1
j_call: TRBJ2-2
cdr3_aa: CASSSGLAGNTGELFF

cdr3_length: 15
v_call: TRBV4-3
j_call: TRBJ2-5
cdr3_aa: CASSPVIAAQETQYF

cdr3_length: 18
v_call: TRBV12-5
j_call: TRBJ2-5
cdr3_aa: CASGLVSAGGQYQETQYF

cdr3_length: 17
v_call: TRBV7-2
j_call: TRBJ2-5
cdr3_aa: CASSSPLAGVRQETQYF

cdr3_length: 14
v_call: TRBV28
j_call: TRBJ2-1
cdr3_aa: CATTLAGGDNEQFF

cdr3_length: 14
v_call: TRBV28
j_call: TRBJ2-7
cdr3_aa: CASSSPSSSYEQYF

cdr3_length: 18
v_call: TRBV15
j_call: TRBJ1-1
cdr3_aa: CATSRDTTGGAMNTEAFF

cdr3_length: 13
v_call: TRBV20-1
j_call: TRBJ2-7
cdr3_aa: CSAPPDYSYEQYF

cdr3_length: 19
v_call: TRBV27
j_call: TRBJ2-1
cdr3_aa: CASSFSSGGPFISYNEQFF

cdr3_length: 19
v_call: TRBV5-1
j_call: TRBJ2-3
cdr3_aa: CASSITIPGLAGFTDTQYF

cdr3_length: 13
v_call: TRBV29-1
j_call: TRBJ2-2
cdr3_aa: CSAPRQVSGELFF

cdr3_length: 13
v_call: TRBV7-2
j_call: TRBJ2-7
cdr3_aa: CASSLAPGSEQYF

cdr3_length: 15
v_call: TRBV5-1
j_call: TRBJ2-2
cdr3_aa: CASRRDRGNTGELFF

cdr3_length: 14
v_call: TRBV12-5
j_call: TRBJ2-2
cdr3_aa: CASGSGSNTGELFF

cdr3_length: 13
v_call: TRBV29-1
j_call: TRBJ2-5
cdr3_aa: CSGDGQGEETQYF

cdr3_length: 14
v_call: TRBV9
j_call: TRBJ2-7
cdr3_aa: CASTRRDDAYEQYF

cdr3_length: 16
v_call: TRBV5-6
j_call: TRBJ1-1
cdr3_aa: CASSLLPGTGNTEAFF

cdr3_length: 13
v_call: TRBV16
j_call: TRBJ1-2
cdr3_aa: CASSQWGIYGYTF

cdr3_length: 13
v_call: TRBV9
j_call: TRBJ1-1
cdr3_aa: CASSILQNTEAFF

cdr3_length: 15
v_call: TRBV6-1
j_call: TRBJ1-5
cdr3_aa: CASKPWAGGRKPQHF

cdr3_length: 15
v_call: TRBV28
j_call: TRBJ2-5
cdr3_aa: CASSLSAGALETQYF

cdr3_length: 14
v_call: TRBV6-1
j_call: TRBJ2-3
cdr3_aa: CASRKTGFPDTQYF

cdr3_length: 13
v_call: TRBV3-1
j_call: TRBJ2-3
cdr3_aa: CASRPPGSDTQYF

cdr3_length: 15
v_call: TRBV24-1
j_call: TRBJ2-1
cdr3_aa: CATSLTASGGDEQFF

cdr3_length: 14
v_call: TRBV27
j_call: TRBJ1-2
cdr3_aa: CASSLIAPKGGYTF

cdr3_length: 14
v_call: TRBV20-1
j_call: TRBJ2-7
cdr3_aa: CSARSGTGLYEQYF

cdr3_length: 16
v_call: TRBV27
j_call: TRBJ2-7
cdr3_aa: CASSPLGERESYEQYF

cdr3_length: 14
v_call: TRBV12-3/TRBV12-4
j_call: TRBJ1-1
cdr3_aa: CASSLWLGTTEAFF